The next 26 T cell receptor beta chains were all read from a single sample in a study of post-analysis software for immune sequencing data. For these TCRs, the target antigens are not known. Study-level results: TRBV segments more frequent in patients than in controls numbered several and included TRBV5-6, TRBV5-1 and TRBV20-1.

Carried by the TCR beta cDNA libraries were unique molecular identifiers. TCRdb analysed the PCR reads with MiXCR anew, one entry per CDR3 protein. The sample records hundreds of thousands of distinct CDR3 sequences, approximately 59% being singletons. The source material was blood. These receptors were obtained from a girl aged 2-10 years with multiple sclerosis.

The V call is TRBV5-1, the J call TRBJ2-3; TRBD2 matches 12 bases. Trimming cost V 0 bases and J 1 base; bases outside gene matches: 3. The CDR3 is 17 amino acids. Germline lookup yields CDR1 SGHRS and CDR2 YFSETQ. Here the CDR3 DNA reads TGCGCCAGCAGCTTGGGACTAGCGGGGGCACGCACAGATACGCAGTATTTT. Encoded protein: CASSLGLAGARTDTQYF. Combining the CDR3 with reference TRBV5-1 and TRBJ2-3 gives the whole variable domain KAGVTQTPRYLIKTRGQQVTLSCSPISGHRSVSWYQQTPGQGLQFLFEYFSETQRNKGNFPGRFSGRQFSNSRSEMNVSTLELGDSALYLCASSLGLAGARTDTQYFGPGTRLTVL.

The CDR3 bases are TGTGCCAGCTCACCACCCGGGGTGTCTGTGATTCACGGGGAGCTGTTTTTT. Encoded protein: CASSPPGVSVIHGELFF. The chain is built from TRBV18 and TRBJ2-2, with a possible D match to TRBD2 (5 bases). V was clipped by 0 bases and J by 7 bases, with 18 bases between them. Germline CDR1 KGHSH, CDR2 LQKENI. CDR3 length: 17 amino acids.

This clonotype was observed a handful of times. This chain uses TRBV18 with TRBJ1-5, with D perhaps TRBD1 (5 bases). Germline V CDR1 and CDR2: KGHSH, LQKENI. Trimming took off 3 bases at V and 4 bases at J, with 10 bases between the two ends. The CDR3 has 14 residues. The CDR3 nucleotides read TGTGCCAGCTCACCCGAGACAGCAAATCAGCCCCAGCATTTT. Its translation: CASSPETANQPQHF.

The chain joins TRBV11-2 to TRBJ1-6; D is perhaps TRBD1 (5 bases). Germline assignment: CDR1 SGHAT and CDR2 FQNNGV. This CDR3 comprises 15 residues. The ends were cut back, 6 bases at V and 5 bases at J, with 14 bases in the middle. CDR3 sequence: CASSFAAGNNSPLHF. DNA for the CDR3: TGTGCCAGCAGTTTCGCCGCAGGGAATAATTCACCCCTCCACTTT. Based on the CDR3 plus reference TRBV11-2 and TRBJ1-6, the full variable domain is EAGVAQSPRYKIIEKRQSVAFWCNPISGHATLYWYQQILGQGPKLLIQFQNNGVVDDSQLPKDRFSAERLKGVDSTLKIQPAKLEDSAVYLCASSFAAGNNSPLHFGNGTRLTVT.

The chain recombines TRBV12-3 or TRBV12-4 with TRBJ2-7, with D uncertain. The CDR3 contains 16 residues. The V end was cut by 1 base, the J end by 1 base, with 14 bases between. CDR3 nucleotide sequence: TGTGCCAGCAGTTTAGGGCGCGTAACACGTTCCTACGAGCAGTACTTC. Its protein product is CASSLGRVTRSYEQYF.

This clonotype was counted between two and nine times. The CDR3 bases are TGTGCCAGCAGTTACTCGAAGAGGACTTCGACCTCCTACAATGAGCAGTTCTTC. This codes for CASSYSKRTSTSYNEQFF. V and J are TRBV6-2 or TRBV6-3 and TRBJ2-1; D is possibly TRBD2 (5 bases). The CDR3 is made up of 18 amino acids. Trimming shortened V by 0 bases and J by 0 bases, and 15 bases separated the two germline ends. Germline lookup yields CDR1 MNHEY and CDR2 SVGEGT.

V is TRBV7-2 and J is TRBJ2-1; no definite D call. The CDR3 spans 14 residues. The germline V gene encodes CDR1 SGHTA and CDR2 FQGNSA. V gave up 3 bases and J gave up 2 bases, with 8 bases separating them. The CDR3 nucleotides are TGTGCCAGCAGCTTGCGAGACCCCTACAATGAGCAGTTCTTC. Residues: CASSLRDPYNEQFF.

The chain couples TRBV5-1 to TRBJ2-1; 8 nucleotides agree with TRBD1. The CDR3 spans 15 residues. Germline assignment: CDR1 SGHRS and CDR2 YFSETQ. Germline trimming cut 4 bases from V and 4 bases from J; bases unmatched to any gene: 7. CDR3 nucleotide sequence: TGCGCCAGCAGCCACGGGACAGGCCCTTACAATGAGCAGTTCTTC. It encodes CASSHGTGPYNEQFF.

This chain uses TRBV7-9 with TRBJ2-5; TRBD1 matches at 7 bases. After removal of 5 bases from V and 2 bases from J, the junction contained 8 bases not matched to a gene. Per the germline V gene, CDR1 is SEHNR and CDR2 is FQNEAQ (reference sequence). The CDR3 consists of 15 residues. DNA for the CDR3: TGTGCCAGCAGCCCACGGGACAGCGCTCAAGAGACCCAGTACTTC. This codes for CASSPRDSAQETQYF.

The chain recombines TRBV5-1 with TRBJ2-3; D ambiguous. CDR3 length: 14 residues. Trimming stripped 0 bases from V and 2 bases from J, with 7 bases between. Germline V gene lookup returns CDR1 SGHRS and CDR2 YFSETQ. The DNA for the CDR3 is TGCGCCAGCAGCTTGGAGAGGAACACAGATACGCAGTATTTT. Translated, it gives CASSLERNTDTQYF. Drawing the rest from reference TRBV5-1 and TRBJ2-3, the complete variable domain is KAGVTQTPRYLIKTRGQQVTLSCSPISGHRSVSWYQQTPGQGLQFLFEYFSETQRNKGNFPGRFSGRQFSNSRSEMNVSTLELGDSALYLCASSLERNTDTQYFGPGTRLTVL.

This clonotype has only a few counts. The DNA for the CDR3 is TGCAGTGCTCCTACCTACGGGGAACCAGATACGCAGTATTTT. Translated, it gives CSAPTYGEPDTQYF. V gene TRBV20-1 combines with J gene TRBJ2-3, with a weak D call TRBD2 (5 bases). Germline CDR1 reads DFQATT; CDR2 reads SNEGSKA (reference sequence). V lost 5 bases, J lost 4 bases, and 16 bases lay in between. This CDR3 region has 14 residues.

This clonotype was found a few times. This rearrangement joins TRBV7-2 to TRBJ1-2, with D perhaps TRBD1 (6 bases). Germline CDR1 and CDR2: SGHTA and FQGNSA. Deletions cut 1 base from V and 8 bases from J, with 11 bases between. The CDR3 sequence is 13 residues long. The CDR3 bases are TGTGCCAGCAGCTTAGACAGGGTGCGGGGCTACACCTTC. This encodes CASSLDRVRGYTF.

The chain joins TRBV27 to TRBJ1-5, with a possible D match to TRBD1 (5 bases). V was trimmed by 6 bases and J by 3 bases, leaving 18 bases between them. The CDR3 consists of 16 residues. The germline gives CDR1 MNHEY, CDR2 SMNVEV (reference sequence). Here the CDR3 reads CASSPLPGPINQPQHF. Here the CDR3 DNA reads TGTGCCAGCAGCCCTTTACCGGGACCAATCAATCAGCCCCAGCATTTT.

This chain links TRBV29-1 with TRBJ2-5, with 10 nucleotides matching TRBD1. The germline V gene encodes CDR1 SQVTM and CDR2 ANQGSEA. There are 14 residues in the CDR3. V shed 6 bases and J 5 bases; nucleotides not matched to a gene: 9. This chain's CDR3 is CSVRVGQGMETQYF. CDR3 nucleotides: TGCAGCGTCCGGGTGGGACAGGGGATGGAGACCCAGTACTTC.

This clonotype was found a few times. The rearrangement joins TRBV5-8 to TRBJ1-5; D is perhaps TRBD1 (6 bases). CDR3 size: 15 residues. Germline loops: CDR1 SGHTS, CDR2 YDEGEE. V lost 3 bases, J lost 7 bases, and 17 bases lay in between. The CDR3 reads CASSSFRGPSQPQHF. The DNA of the CDR3 is TGTGCCAGCAGCTCTTTCAGGGGACCCAGCCAGCCCCAGCATTTT. Full variable domain (missing parts from reference TRBV5-8 and TRBJ1-5): EAGVTQSPTHLIKTRGQQATLRCSPISGHTSVYWYQQALGLGLQFLLWYDEGEERNRGNFPPRFSGRQFPNYSSELNVNALELEDSALYLCASSSFRGPSQPQHFGDGTRLSIL.

Worth noting for this clonotype: A much larger clone differs from this one at a single base, so this may be a read error. The chain uses TRBV12-3 or TRBV12-4 and TRBJ2-3; D is uncertain. V lost 6 bases, J lost 0 bases, and 4 bases lay in between. This CDR3 has 12 amino acids. For the CDR3, the DNA is TGTGCCAGCAGAGTTAGCACAGATACGCAGTATTTT. This encodes CASRVSTDTQYF.

The rearrangement joins TRBV7-2 to TRBJ1-1; D is ambiguous. V lost 1 base, J lost 1 base, and 4 bases lay in between. This CDR3 spans 13 amino acids. Germline CDR1 SGHTA, CDR2 FQGNSA. The CDR3 region has the DNA TGTACCAGCAGCTTAGGTTGGAACACTGAAGCTTTCTTT. It specifies CTSSLGWNTEAFF.

This clonotype was detected a few times. The chain has TRBV15 and TRBJ2-5; the D call may be TRBD1 or TRBD2 (5 bases each). This CDR3 region has 12 residues. V dropped 3 bases and J dropped 6 bases, with 8 bases sitting between them. In germline, CDR1 is LNHNV, CDR2 YYDKDF (reference sequence). CDR3 bases: TGTGCCACCAGCAGCAGGGAGCAGACCCAGTACTTC. Amino acids: CATSSREQTQYF.

This chain links TRBV6-5 with TRBJ2-5, with D possibly TRBD2 on 5 matching bases. Trimming took 0 bases from V and 4 from J, leaving 9 bases between them. CDR1 is MNHEY and CDR2 is SVGAGI in the germline V gene. This CDR3 region has 14 residues. The CDR3 spells CASSYSASTETQYF. CDR3 DNA sequence: TGTGCCAGCAGTTACTCGGCTAGCACAGAGACCCAGTACTTC.

The chain combines TRBV29-1 with TRBJ2-7; 7 bases match TRBD1. The junction had 6 bases not matched to a gene; V was cut back by 6 bases and J by 1 base. The germline V gene has CDR1 SQVTM and CDR2 ANQGSEA. This CDR3 spans 13 amino acids. The CDR3 nucleotides read TGCAGCGTAGAGAGGACAGGTTCCTACGAGCAGTACTTC. Residues: CSVERTGSYEQYF.

The rearrangement links TRBV5-1 to TRBJ1-6; TRBD1 agrees at 7 bases. The length of the CDR3 is 16 residues. The germline V gene encodes CDR1 SGHRS and CDR2 YFSETQ. The ends lost 1 base at V and 6 bases at J; junction bases unmatched: 7. The CDR3 coding sequence is TGCGCCAGCAGCTTGAGCACAGGGGAAGCTAATTCACCCCTCCACTTT. It is translated as CASSLSTGEANSPLHF.

This clonotype was detected a few times. The chain joins TRBV5-1 to TRBJ2-3; 14 bases line up with TRBD2. Germline V gives CDR1 SGHRS, CDR2 YFSETQ. With V trimmed by 4 bases and J by 4 bases, 5 bases remained unmatched. The CDR3 contains 16 residues. The chain's CDR3 is CASSVGGLAGADTQYF. CDR3 DNA: TGCGCCAGCAGCGTGGGGGGACTAGCGGGAGCAGATACGCAGTATTTT.

The rearrangement uses TRBV15 and TRBJ1-5, with no clear D. Trimming cost V 6 bases and J 6 bases, with 9 bases left between them. CDR3 length: 12 amino acids. Per germline, CDR1 LNHNV and CDR2 YYDKDF (reference sequence). CDR3 in amino acids: CATSDVGQPQHF. CDR3 DNA sequence: TGTGCCACCAGTGATGTGGGTCAGCCCCAGCATTTT.

V is TRBV12-3 or TRBV12-4 and J is TRBJ1-2, with 9 bases identical to TRBD1. This CDR3 contains 14 residues. V lost 4 bases, J lost 6 bases, and 6 bases stayed unmatched. CDR3 sequence reads: CASSYGQGLHGYTF. For the CDR3, the DNA is TGTGCCAGCAGTTATGGACAGGGGCTTCATGGCTACACCTTC.

The chain links TRBV5-1 to TRBJ2-3; TRBD1 matches at 7 bases. The ends lost 5 bases at V and 4 bases at J; junction bases unmatched: 10. This CDR3 comprises 15 residues. Germline-derived CDR1 and CDR2 are SGHRS and YFSETQ. The CDR3 sequence is CASRTTGIGPDTQYF. CDR3 sequence (DNA): TGCGCCAGCAGAACGACAGGGATTGGTCCAGATACGCAGTATTTT. Supplemented by reference TRBV5-1 and TRBJ2-3, the full variable domain reads KAGVTQTPRYLIKTRGQQVTLSCSPISGHRSVSWYQQTPGQGLQFLFEYFSETQRNKGNFPGRFSGRQFSNSRSEMNVSTLELGDSALYLCASRTTGIGPDTQYFGPGTRLTVL.

The chain carries TRBV20-1 and TRBJ2-7; the match to TRBD1 covers 7 bases. The germline V gene encodes CDR1 DFQATT and CDR2 SNEGSKA (reference sequence). The CDR3 loop spans 13 amino acids. The ends lost 2 bases at V and 0 bases at J; junction bases unmatched: 1. CDR3: CSARWDSSYEQYF. The CDR3 DNA sequence: TGCAGTGCTAGATGGGACAGCTCCTACGAGCAGTACTTC.